This entry is about one T cell receptor beta chain. Assay: immunoSEQ multiplex PCR; the TCRdb copy retains only in-frame clones and omits some. The table records 500,000 to 750,000 clones, more than 75% of them present only once. The data were taken from a study of shared T cell receptors in the human thymus. A further study also used this sample, focusing on human thymus T cells. According to that study: Related research described thymic repertoires that were highly overlapping among unrelated individuals.

This TCR came from a boy younger than two with a congenital heart defect. Sequenced: thymocytes.

CDR3 loop: CASSIPGGRPNEKLFF. In DNA form, the CDR3 reads TGTGCCAGTAGTATTCCTGGGGGCCGGCCGAATGAAAAACTGTTTTTT. The rearrangement links TRBV19 to TRBJ1-4, with D tentatively TRBD1 (6 bases). The CDR3 sequence is 16 residues long. The germline CDR1 and CDR2 sequences are LNHDA and SQIVND (reference sequence). Trimming pared 3 bases from V and 5 bases from J, leaving 16 bases between.